This TCR beta chain was found in a study of lymphopenia after photon versus proton radiotherapy. V was trimmed by 6 bases and J by 4 bases, leaving 16 bases between them. Per germline, CDR1 LGHNA and CDR2 YSLEER. The CDR3 extends over 15 amino acids. Study findings and constraints: Proton therapy kept repertoires fairly stable, unlike photons, which gained effector/memory cells. Better survival with proton therapy was suggested as possible, not demonstrated.

Sequenced by immunoSEQ multiplex PCR; TCRdb stores in-frame clones only, minus some. The table lists more than 45,000 clones, approximately 84% of them singletons, with roughly 2% in the top ten. Turning to this clone: Its antigen is as yet unknown.

The receptor comes from a man aged 55 to 69 with pancreatic cancer. The sample consisted of peripheral blood, taken from a patient treated with proton-based radiotherapy. The genes are TRBV4-3 and TRBJ2-1; a weak D match, TRBD1 (6 bases). This CDR3 is CASRETRGFYNEQFF. For the CDR3, the DNA is TGCGCCAGCAGGGAAACTAGGGGGTTTTACAATGAGCAGTTCTTC.